The rows below give T cell receptor beta chains drawn from one sample of a study of cytomegalovirus exposure and HLA in healthy donors. Libraries were prepared by immunoSEQ multiplex PCR; TCRdb keeps only in-frame clonotypes and omits some of them. The sample shows about 130,000 clones, approximately 71% of them seen only once. Sequenced input: PBMCs. Every receptor here comes from a woman aged 50 to 65 in good health and CMV-seronegative. Both conserved end residues are part of each CDR3. The order of the fields is J gene, D gene, V gene, clone size, CDR3 DNA, CDR3 protein. D genes are given only for firm matches. Not all rows give a size; the values are once, few, many and, for expanded clones, a class.

>TRBJ2-1|-|TRBV7-6|-
TGTGCCAGCAGCTCAGGACTTACAGGGAACAATGAGCAGTTCTTC
CASSSGLTGNNEQFF
>TRBJ1-2|TRBD1|TRBV30|-
TGTGCCTGGACCGGCATCCAGGGGGCGCAGGGCTACACCTTC
CAWTGIQGAQGYTF
>TRBJ2-7|TRBD1|TRBV10-3|-
TGTGCCATCAGTGAAGCCGGGACAGGGAATCCCTACGAGCAGTACTTC
CAISEAGTGNPYEQYF
>TRBJ1-6|TRBD1|TRBV7-3|-
TGTGCCAGCAGCTTGGGACAGAATAATTCACCCCTCCACTTT
CASSLGQNNSPLHF
>TRBJ1-1|-|TRBV28|once
TGTGCCAGCACCGGTGGGGCAGGCGCTGAAGCTTTCTTT
CASTGGAGAEAFF
>TRBJ1-6|TRBD1|TRBV6-5|-
TGTGCCAGCAGCCGACAGGGGGATTTCTCACCCCTCCACTTT
CASSRQGDFSPLHF
>TRBJ2-3|TRBD1|TRBV28|-
TGTGCCAGCAGTGGCGAAACAGGGGTTATCACAGATACGCAGTATTTT
CASSGETGVITDTQYF
>TRBJ2-2|-|TRBV19|-
TGTGCCAGTACCAGTCGCGGGACCGTTGACGGGGAGCTGTTTTTT
CASTSRGTVDGELFF
>TRBJ2-7|TRBD2|TRBV28|-
TGTGCCAGCAGGTCGGGAGGGCCTTACGAGCAGTACTTC
CASRSGGPYEQYF
>TRBJ2-7|TRBD2|TRBV5-1|-
TGCGCCAGCAGCGACCCGACTAGCGGGAGGGCCGCCGAGCAGTACTTC
CASSDPTSGRAAEQYF
>TRBJ2-7|TRBD2|TRBV5-1|-
TGCGCCAGCAGCCCACGGGCGGGGGGCGACTTTTTGGAGCAGTACTTC
CASSPRAGGDFLEQYF
>TRBJ1-5|-|TRBV18|-
TGTGCCAGCTCAGCGGATAGCAATCAGCCCCAGCATTTT
CASSADSNQPQHF
>TRBJ2-1|TRBD1|TRBV29-1|-
TGCAGCGCCCCCGACAGGGTGTCCTACAATGAGCAGTTCTTC
CSAPDRVSYNEQFF
>TRBJ2-3|-|TRBV7-3|-
TGTGCCAGCAGCTTACTTCCGAGCGGCACAGATACGCAGTATTTT
CASSLLPSGTDTQYF
>TRBJ2-7|TRBD2|TRBV28|-
TGTGCCAGCAGGACTAGCGGGAACCACGAGCAGTACTTC
CASRTSGNHEQYF
>TRBJ1-5|TRBD1|TRBV18|once
TGTGCCAGCTCACCAGGGACAGAGCCTCCGCCCCAGCATTTT
CASSPGTEPPPQHF
>TRBJ2-7|-|TRBV5-1|-
TGCGCCAGCAGCTTGGAGGGGGGGCCCTACGAGCAGTACTTC
CASSLEGGPYEQYF
>TRBJ2-7|-|TRBV9|-
TGTGCCAGCAGCGTAGAGGGGAACCCGAGGAACGAGCAGTACTTC
CASSVEGNPRNEQYF
>TRBJ2-5|-|TRBV7-3|-
TGTGCCAGCAGCCTAGGACACGCCGAGACCCAGTACTTC
CASSLGHAETQYF
>TRBJ2-5|TRBD1|TRBV27|-
TGTGCCAGCAGGCTCGGGACAGGGGAACAAGAGACCCAGTACTTC
CASRLGTGEQETQYF
>TRBJ2-3|-|TRBV25-1|-
TGTGCCAGCAGCCCGTTCACAGATACGCAGTATTTT
CASSPFTDTQYF
>TRBJ1-2|-|TRBV30|-
TGTGCCTGGTCCGGGAACTGGTATGGTGGCTACACCTTC
CAWSGNWYGGYTF
>TRBJ2-5|-|TRBV19|-
TGTGCCAGTAGTACCCTCAGGGTAGTGGAGACCCAGTACTTC
CASSTLRVVETQYF
>TRBJ1-2|-|TRBV9|-
TGTGCCAGCAGCGTAGATGGAGGAATACATGGCTACACCTTC
CASSVDGGIHGYTF
>TRBJ2-2|TRBD1|TRBV27|-
TGTGCCAGCAGTTCGGACAGGTTCTCGGCTCTGGTCGGGGAGCTGTTTTTT
CASSSDRFSALVGELFF
>TRBJ2-1|-|TRBV11-2|-
TGTGCCAGCAGCTTAGCCGGCGGCTACAATGAGCAGTTCTTC
CASSLAGGYNEQFF
>TRBJ1-5|-|TRBV28|-
TGTGCCACCCGGAGGGATCAGCCCCAGCATTTT
CATRRDQPQHF
>TRBJ1-2|TRBD1|TRBV6-5|-
TGTGCCAGCAGTTACTCACCCCAGGGGGATGGCTACACCTTC
CASSYSPQGDGYTF
>TRBJ2-1|TRBD2|TRBV7-9|-
TGTGCCAGCAGCTTAGATAGACTAGCGCTAAAGGTGAACAATGAGCAGTTCTTC
CASSLDRLALKVNNEQFF
>TRBJ2-3|TRBD2|TRBV13|-
TGTGCCAGCAGCTTGCCGCTAGCGGGACAAGATACGCAGTATTTT
CASSLPLAGQDTQYF
>TRBJ1-4|-|TRBV19|-
TGTGCCAGTAGTTCCCAAGGTGCAGGAGGGAAACTGTTTTTT
CASSSQGAGGKLFF
>TRBJ2-1|-|TRBV19|few
TGTGCCAGTAGTATCGGGGGCGGGCGGGGGCTCGGCGATGAGCAGTTCTTC
CASSIGGGRGLGDEQFF
>TRBJ2-7|-|TRBV5-6|-
TGTGCCAGCAGCTTGGTCTATTCCTACGAGCAGTACTTC
CASSLVYSYEQYF
>TRBJ2-3|-|TRBV5-1|once
TGCGCCAGCAGCTTTAGCGGCGGCACAGATACGCAGTATTTT
CASSFSGGTDTQYF
>TRBJ2-1|-|TRBV10-3|-
TGTGCCATCAGTGGTTCGGGATCCAATGAGCAGTTCTTC
CAISGSGSNEQFF
>TRBJ2-2|TRBD2|TRBV2|-
TGTGCCAGCAGGGGTGGAGTGCTAGCGGTACCCCCCGGGGAGCTGTTTTTT
CASRGGVLAVPPGELFF
>TRBJ2-5|TRBD2|TRBV4-3|-
TGCGCCAGCAGCCAACAGCTAGCGGGAGGAGAGACCCAGTACTTC
CASSQQLAGGETQYF
>TRBJ2-7|TRBD1|TRBV6-1|medium-sized
TGTGCCAGCAGTCGGGACAGCTACGAGCAGTACTTC
CASSRDSYEQYF
>TRBJ2-3|-|TRBV19|-
TGTGCCAGTCGAGCCCCCCTTCGGGGGTCCACAGATACGCAGTATTTT
CASRAPLRGSTDTQYF
>TRBJ2-1|TRBD1|TRBV9|-
TGTGCCAGCAGCGTTTACCCGACAGGGGGGGCGAACAATGAGCAGTTCTTC
CASSVYPTGGANNEQFF
>TRBJ2-6|-|TRBV18|-
TGTGCCAGCTCACCACTACAGGCCGGGGCCAACGTCCTGACTTTC
CASSPLQAGANVLTF
>TRBJ2-5|TRBD2|TRBV7-3|few
TGTGCCAGCAGCTGGACTAGCGGCAAAGAGACCCAGTACTTC
CASSWTSGKETQYF
>TRBJ2-5|-|TRBV9|few
TGTGCCAGCAGCGTAACCGGCAGCGAAGAGACCCAGTACTTC
CASSVTGSEETQYF